This T cell receptor (beta chain) stems from a study of T cell responses to AZD1222 COVID-19 vaccine. Overall study findings and caveats: Donor demographics were predominantly white British with a female majority; clonal diversity may be underestimated.

Regarding this clone: Its antigen is as yet unknown.

Data came from immunoSEQ multiplex PCR; TCRdb stores just in-frame clones and leaves some out. The sample yields about 160,000 clones, about 91% seen once. With 3 bases clipped from V and 5 bases from J, the junction kept 5 bases outside the gene matches. The CDR3 covers 14 residues. CDR1 is MNHEY and CDR2 is SMNVEV in the germline V gene (reference sequence). This clonotype was sampled from an adult in good health. The rearrangement joins TRBV27 to TRBJ1-1; 8 bases agree with TRBD1. The sequenced sample was peripheral blood, obtained on day 0 of AZD1222 vaccination. CDR3 protein: CASSFGTGQTEAFF. The CDR3 nucleotides are TGTGCCAGCAGTTTTGGGACAGGACAAACTGAAGCTTTCTTT.